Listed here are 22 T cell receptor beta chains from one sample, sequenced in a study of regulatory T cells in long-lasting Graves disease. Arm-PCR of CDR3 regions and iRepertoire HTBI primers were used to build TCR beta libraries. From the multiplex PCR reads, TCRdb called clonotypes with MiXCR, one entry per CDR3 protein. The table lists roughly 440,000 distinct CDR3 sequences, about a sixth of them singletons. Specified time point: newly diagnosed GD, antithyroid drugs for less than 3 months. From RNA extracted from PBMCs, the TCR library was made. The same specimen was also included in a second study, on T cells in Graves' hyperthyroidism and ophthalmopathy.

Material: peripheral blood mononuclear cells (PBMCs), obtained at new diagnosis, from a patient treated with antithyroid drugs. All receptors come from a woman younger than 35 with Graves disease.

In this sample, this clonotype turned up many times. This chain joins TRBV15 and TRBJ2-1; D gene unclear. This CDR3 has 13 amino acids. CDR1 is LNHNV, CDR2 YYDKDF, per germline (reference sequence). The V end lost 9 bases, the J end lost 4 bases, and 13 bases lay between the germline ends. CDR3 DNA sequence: TGTGCCACGAACCGAGTAGGGTACAATGAGCAGTTCTTC. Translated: CATNRVGYNEQFF.

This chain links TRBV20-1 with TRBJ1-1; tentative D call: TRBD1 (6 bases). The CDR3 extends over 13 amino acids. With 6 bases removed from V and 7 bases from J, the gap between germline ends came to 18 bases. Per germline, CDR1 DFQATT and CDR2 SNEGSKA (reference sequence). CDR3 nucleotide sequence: TGCAGTGCCCAGAGGACAGCGCCAGATGAAGCTTTCTTT. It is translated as CSAQRTAPDEAFF.

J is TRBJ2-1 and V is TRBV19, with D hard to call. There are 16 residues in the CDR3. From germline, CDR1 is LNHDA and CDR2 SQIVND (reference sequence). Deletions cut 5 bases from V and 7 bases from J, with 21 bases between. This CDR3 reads CASSPPRLGWGNEQFF. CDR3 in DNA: TGTGCCAGTAGTCCGCCCCGCCTAGGCTGGGGAAATGAGCAGTTCTTC.

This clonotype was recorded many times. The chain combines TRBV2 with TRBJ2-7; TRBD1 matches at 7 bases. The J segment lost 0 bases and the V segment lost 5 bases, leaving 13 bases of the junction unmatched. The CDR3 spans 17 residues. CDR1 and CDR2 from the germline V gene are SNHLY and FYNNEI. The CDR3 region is CASSSSPGQQYSYEQYF. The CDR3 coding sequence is TGTGCCAGCAGTTCTTCCCCGGGACAGCAGTACTCCTACGAGCAGTACTTC. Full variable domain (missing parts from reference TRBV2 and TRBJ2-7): EPEVTQTPSHQVTQMGQEVILRCVPISNHLYFYWYRQILGQKVEFLVSFYNNEISEKSEIFDDQFSVERPDGSNFTLKIRSTKLEDSAMYFCASSSSPGQQYSYEQYFGPGTRLTVT.

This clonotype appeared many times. CDR3 nucleotide sequence: TGTGCCAGCAGTCGGAAAGCGGGCCCGCCTTACGAGCAGTACTTC. It specifies CASSRKAGPPYEQYF. The rearrangement links TRBV12-3 or TRBV12-4 to TRBJ2-7; D possibly corresponds to TRBD2 (6 bases). This CDR3 comprises 15 residues. The V end was cut by 5 bases, the J end by 4 bases, with 18 bases between.

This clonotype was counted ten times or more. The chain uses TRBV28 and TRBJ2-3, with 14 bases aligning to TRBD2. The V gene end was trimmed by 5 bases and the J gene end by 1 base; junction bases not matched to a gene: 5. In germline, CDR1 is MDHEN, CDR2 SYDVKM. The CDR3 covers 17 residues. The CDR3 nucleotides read TGTGCCAGCAGTGGGACTAGCGGGAGTCTGGGCACAGATACGCAGTATTTT. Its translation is CASSGTSGSLGTDTQYF.

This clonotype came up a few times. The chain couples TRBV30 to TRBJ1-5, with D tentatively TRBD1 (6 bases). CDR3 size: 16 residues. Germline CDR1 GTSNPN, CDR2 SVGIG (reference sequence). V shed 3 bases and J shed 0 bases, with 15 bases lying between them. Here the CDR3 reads CAWSRNRVDSNQPQHF. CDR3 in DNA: TGTGCCTGGAGCAGAAACAGGGTGGATAGCAATCAGCCCCAGCATTTT.

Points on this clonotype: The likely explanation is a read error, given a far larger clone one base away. The CDR3 loop reads CASSLDLSGLVIYEQFF. The CDR3 coding sequence is TGTGCCAGCAGCTTAGATCTTTCGGGGCTAGTCATCTACGAGCAGTTCTTC. V is TRBV11-2 and J is TRBJ2-1; tentatively, D is TRBD1 or TRBD2 (5 bases each). The CDR3 covers 17 residues. Germline assignment: CDR1 SGHAT and CDR2 FQNNGV. V was cut by 0 bases and J by 10 bases, with 22 bases left in between.

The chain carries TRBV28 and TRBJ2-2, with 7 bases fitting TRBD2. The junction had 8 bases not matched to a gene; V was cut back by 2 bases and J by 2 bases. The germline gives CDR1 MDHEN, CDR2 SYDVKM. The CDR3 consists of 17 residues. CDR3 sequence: CASSLRPGRINTGELFF. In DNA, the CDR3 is TGTGCCAGCAGTTTACGACCCGGGAGGATCAACACCGGGGAGCTGTTTTTT.

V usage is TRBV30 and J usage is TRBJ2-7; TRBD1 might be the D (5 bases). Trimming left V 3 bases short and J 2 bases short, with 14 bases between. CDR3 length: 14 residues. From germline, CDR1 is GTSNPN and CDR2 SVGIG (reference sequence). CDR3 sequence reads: CAWRRTGSTYEQYF. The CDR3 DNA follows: TGTGCCTGGAGGCGAACAGGTTCGACCTACGAGCAGTACTTC. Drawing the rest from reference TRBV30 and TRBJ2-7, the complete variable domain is SQTIHQWPATLVQPVGSPLSLECTVEGTSNPNLYWYRQAAGRGLQLLFYSVGIGQISSEVPQNLSASRPQDRQFILSSKKLLLSDSGFYLCAWRRTGSTYEQYFGPGTRLTVT.

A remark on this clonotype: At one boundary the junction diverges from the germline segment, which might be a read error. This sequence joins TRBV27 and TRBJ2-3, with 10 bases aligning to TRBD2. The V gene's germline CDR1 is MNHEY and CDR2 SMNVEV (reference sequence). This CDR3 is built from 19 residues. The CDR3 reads CASSFLAGEGETRTGTQYF. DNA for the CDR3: TGTGCCAGCAGTTTTCTAGCGGGAGAGGGGGAGACTAGGACAGGTACGCAGTATTTT.

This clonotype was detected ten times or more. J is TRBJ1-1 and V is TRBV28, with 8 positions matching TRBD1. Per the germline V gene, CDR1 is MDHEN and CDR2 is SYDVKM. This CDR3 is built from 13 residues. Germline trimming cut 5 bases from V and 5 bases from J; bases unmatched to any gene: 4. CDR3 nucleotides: TGTGCCAGCAGTAAAAGACAGGGGACTGAAGCTTTCTTT. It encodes CASSKRQGTEAFF.

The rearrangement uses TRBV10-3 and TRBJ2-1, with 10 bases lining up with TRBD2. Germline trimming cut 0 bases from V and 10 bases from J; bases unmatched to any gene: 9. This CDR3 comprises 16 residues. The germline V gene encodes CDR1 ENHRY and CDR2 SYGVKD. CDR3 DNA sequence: TGTGCCATCAGTGAGTCAGGGAGCGGGAGGGCAAGGGAGCAGTTCTTC. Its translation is CAISESGSGRAREQFF.

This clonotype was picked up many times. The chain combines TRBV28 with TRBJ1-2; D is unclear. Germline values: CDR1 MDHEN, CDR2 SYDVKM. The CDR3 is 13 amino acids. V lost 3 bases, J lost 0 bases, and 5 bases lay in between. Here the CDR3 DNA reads TGTGCCAGCAGTTTGCAAGCTAACTATGGCTACACCTTC. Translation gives CASSLQANYGYTF.

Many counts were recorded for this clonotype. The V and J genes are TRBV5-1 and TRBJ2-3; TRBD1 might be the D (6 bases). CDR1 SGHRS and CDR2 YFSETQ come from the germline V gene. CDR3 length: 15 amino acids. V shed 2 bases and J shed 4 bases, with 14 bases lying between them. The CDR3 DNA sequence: TGCGCCAGCAGCTTCTCACAGGGATGGGCAGATACGCAGTATTTT. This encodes CASSFSQGWADTQYF.

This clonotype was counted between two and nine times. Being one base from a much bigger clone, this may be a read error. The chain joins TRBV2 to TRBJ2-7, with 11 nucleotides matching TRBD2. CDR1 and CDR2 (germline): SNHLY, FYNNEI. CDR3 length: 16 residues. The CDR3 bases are TGTGCCGGCAGCCATCCTAGCGGGAGGCCCTCCTACGAGCAGTACTTC. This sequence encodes CAGSHPSGRPSYEQYF.

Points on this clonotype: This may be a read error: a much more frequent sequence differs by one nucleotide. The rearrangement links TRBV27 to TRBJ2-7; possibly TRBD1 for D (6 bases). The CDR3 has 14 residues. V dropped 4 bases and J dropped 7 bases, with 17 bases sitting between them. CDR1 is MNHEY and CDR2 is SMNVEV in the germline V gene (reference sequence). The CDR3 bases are TGTGCCAGCAGTTGGGGGTCACAGGGTAATGAGCAGTACTTC. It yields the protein CASSWGSQGNEQYF.

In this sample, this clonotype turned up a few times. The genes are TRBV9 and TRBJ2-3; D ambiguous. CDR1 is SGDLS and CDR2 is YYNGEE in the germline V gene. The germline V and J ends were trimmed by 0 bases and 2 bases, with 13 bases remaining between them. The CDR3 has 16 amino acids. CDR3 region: CASSVGVVRPTDTQYF. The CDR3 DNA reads TGTGCCAGCAGCGTAGGTGTAGTTAGGCCCACAGATACGCAGTATTTT.

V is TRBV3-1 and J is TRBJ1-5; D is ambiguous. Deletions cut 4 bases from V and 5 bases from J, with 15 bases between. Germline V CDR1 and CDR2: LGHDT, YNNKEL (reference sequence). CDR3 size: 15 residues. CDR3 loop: CASSRGVSRDQPQHF. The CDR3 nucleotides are TGTGCCAGCAGCCGGGGAGTATCCCGGGATCAGCCCCAGCATTTT.

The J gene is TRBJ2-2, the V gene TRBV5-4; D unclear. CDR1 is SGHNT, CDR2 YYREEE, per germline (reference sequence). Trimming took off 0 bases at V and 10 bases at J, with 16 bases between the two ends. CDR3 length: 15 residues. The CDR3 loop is CASSLAQSNKPELFF. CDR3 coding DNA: TGTGCCAGCAGCTTGGCCCAGAGCAACAAGCCGGAGCTGTTTTTT.

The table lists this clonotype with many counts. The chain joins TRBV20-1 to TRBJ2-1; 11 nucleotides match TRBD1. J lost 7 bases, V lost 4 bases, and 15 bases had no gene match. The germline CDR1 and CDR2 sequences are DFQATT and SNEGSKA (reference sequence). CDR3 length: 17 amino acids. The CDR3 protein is CSANRPSVDRGLNEQFF. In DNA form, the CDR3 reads TGCAGTGCTAACCGCCCCTCCGTGGACAGGGGGCTGAATGAGCAGTTCTTC.

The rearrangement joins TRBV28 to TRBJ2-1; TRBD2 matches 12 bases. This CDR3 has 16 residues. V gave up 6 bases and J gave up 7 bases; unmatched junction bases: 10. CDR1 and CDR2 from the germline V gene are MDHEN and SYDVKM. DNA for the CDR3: TGTGCCAGCAGCCCAAAACTAGCGGGAGGTAGAAATGAGCAGTTCTTC. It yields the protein CASSPKLAGGRNEQFF.